These T cell receptor beta chains were read from a single sample in a study of CD8+CD57+ T cells in acquired aplastic anemia. Each CDR3 protein is one row after TCRdb ran MiXCR on the reads. Of just over 450,000 distinct CDR3 sequences listed, about a third are singletons. Sequenced material: sorted CD4+, CD8+, or CD8+CD57+ T cells (not recorded which) from PBMCs. The receptors were sampled from a human donor with aplastic anemia. CDR3s include the opening cysteine and the closing phenylalanine or tryptophan. A D gene is named only where the DNA matches it firmly. Not every row has a clone size; where given, it reads once, few, many or a size class.

D gene: TRBD1
J gene: TRBJ1-1
V gene: TRBV2
clone size: few
CDR3 DNA: TGTGCCAGCAACCCCGGGACAGGGGGCGCGAGGACTGAAGCTTTCTTT
CDR3 protein: CASNPGTGGARTEAFF

D gene: TRBD2
J gene: TRBJ2-5
V gene: TRBV20-1
clone size: NA
CDR3 DNA: TGCAGTGCTAGCGGGACTATTGGGGAGACCCAGTACTTC
CDR3 protein: CSASGTIGETQYF

D gene: NA
J gene: TRBJ2-1
V gene: TRBV12-3/TRBV12-4
clone size: many
CDR3 DNA: TGTGCCATCCGATTAAGGGATGAGCAGTTCTTC
CDR3 protein: CAIRLRDEQFF

D gene: TRBD1
J gene: TRBJ2-2
V gene: TRBV24-1
clone size: many
CDR3 DNA: TGTGCCACCAAGGGACAGGGCGACACCGGGGAGCTGTTTTTT
CDR3 protein: CATKGQGDTGELFF

D gene: TRBD2
J gene: TRBJ2-1
V gene: TRBV11-1
clone size: once
CDR3 DNA: TGTGCCAGCAGCTTACCGGGAGGACCGACTAACAATTACAATGAGCAGTTCTTC
CDR3 protein: CASSLPGGPTNNYNEQFF

D gene: TRBD1
J gene: TRBJ1-2
V gene: TRBV9
clone size: many
CDR3 DNA: TGTGCCAGCAGCGGCCGGACAGGGGGGGCGGACTATGGCTACACCTTC
CDR3 protein: CASSGRTGGADYGYTF

D gene: TRBD2
J gene: TRBJ2-1
V gene: TRBV24-1
clone size: NA
CDR3 DNA: TGTGCCACCAGTCTTCCTCCTACGGGACTAGCGGACCAAGGTGAGCAGTTCTTC
CDR3 protein: CATSLPPTGLADQGEQFF

D gene: TRBD2
J gene: TRBJ2-7
V gene: TRBV5-1
clone size: many
CDR3 DNA: TGCGCCAGCAGCTTGATAGCGGGAGGGAAGGGCGACGAGCAGTACTTC
CDR3 protein: CASSLIAGGKGDEQYF

D gene: NA
J gene: TRBJ1-5
V gene: TRBV10-3
clone size: many
CDR3 DNA: TGTGCCATCGGGGAATTCAATCAGCCCCAGCATTTT
CDR3 protein: CAIGEFNQPQHF

D gene: TRBD1
J gene: TRBJ1-1
V gene: TRBV25-1
clone size: NA
CDR3 DNA: TGTGCCAGCAGGGGCAGGTCCCGGGACAGGGGGCAGGTCGGTGGAGACGCTGAAGCTTTCTTT
CDR3 protein: CASRGRSRDRGQVGGDAEAFF

D gene: NA
J gene: TRBJ1-5
V gene: TRBV19
clone size: many
CDR3 DNA: TGTGCCAGTATCGGAGGGCATTATAGCAATCAGCCCCAGCATTTT
CDR3 protein: CASIGGHYSNQPQHF

D gene: NA
J gene: TRBJ1-2
V gene: TRBV7-9
clone size: many
CDR3 DNA: TGTGCCAGCACACAGGACTATGGCTACACCTTC
CDR3 protein: CASTQDYGYTF

D gene: TRBD1
J gene: TRBJ2-7
V gene: TRBV19
clone size: NA
CDR3 DNA: TGTGCCAGTAGCCGATCGGGACAGGGGGTCTCCTACGAGCAGTACTTC
CDR3 protein: CASSRSGQGVSYEQYF

D gene: NA
J gene: TRBJ1-2
V gene: TRBV29-1
clone size: many
CDR3 DNA: TGCAGCGCCTTCTACCCAGTCGCCTATGGCTACACCTTC
CDR3 protein: CSAFYPVAYGYTF

D gene: TRBD2
J gene: TRBJ2-4
V gene: TRBV11-2
clone size: NA
CDR3 DNA: TGTGCCAGCAGCTTATACGGGACTAGCGGGGGTCGAGCCAAAAACATTCAGTACTTC
CDR3 protein: CASSLYGTSGGRAKNIQYF

D gene: NA
J gene: TRBJ2-1
V gene: TRBV15
clone size: many
CDR3 DNA: TGTGCCACCAGCAGAGATACGGGCAGCTACAATGAGCAGTTCTTC
CDR3 protein: CATSRDTGSYNEQFF

D gene: TRBD1
J gene: TRBJ1-2
V gene: TRBV10-3
clone size: NA
CDR3 DNA: TGTGCCATCAGTGCGACAGGGGAATTCGATGGCTACACCTTC
CDR3 protein: CAISATGEFDGYTF

D gene: TRBD1
J gene: TRBJ1-1
V gene: TRBV2
clone size: many
CDR3 DNA: TGTGCCAGCAATTCCCGGACAGGGGGCACTGAAGCTTTCTTT
CDR3 protein: CASNSRTGGTEAFF

D gene: NA
J gene: TRBJ1-2
V gene: TRBV20-1
clone size: NA
CDR3 DNA: TGCAGTGCTAGACAGGGACATGGCTACACCTTC
CDR3 protein: CSARQGHGYTF

D gene: TRBD1
J gene: TRBJ1-1
V gene: TRBV10-3
clone size: NA
CDR3 DNA: TGTGCCAGCGGAGACAGGGAGTGGACTGAAGCTTTCTTT
CDR3 protein: CASGDREWTEAFF

D gene: NA
J gene: TRBJ2-5
V gene: TRBV5-6
clone size: few
CDR3 DNA: TGTGCCAGCAGCCCACTGAGGCAGGGCCATCGTGAGACCCAGTACTTC
CDR3 protein: CASSPLRQGHRETQYF

D gene: NA
J gene: TRBJ2-6
V gene: TRBV19
clone size: NA
CDR3 DNA: TGTGCCAGTAGTATCCGGGACACTCTCTCTGGGGCCAACGTCCTGACTTTC
CDR3 protein: CASSIRDTLSGANVLTF

D gene: NA
J gene: TRBJ2-5
V gene: TRBV2
clone size: NA
CDR3 DNA: TGTGCCAGCAGAAAAAACCGGGACACCCAAGAGACCCAGTACTTC
CDR3 protein: CASRKNRDTQETQYF

D gene: TRBD1
J gene: TRBJ1-1
V gene: TRBV7-2
clone size: NA
CDR3 DNA: TGTGCCAGCAGCTCAGCGACAGGGACTGAAGCTTTCTTT
CDR3 protein: CASSSATGTEAFF

D gene: NA
J gene: TRBJ1-5
V gene: TRBV20-1
clone size: few
CDR3 DNA: TGCAGTGCACCTCAGGCCTTAGGACAGCCCCAGCATTTT
CDR3 protein: CSAPQALGQPQHF

D gene: NA
J gene: TRBJ2-5
V gene: TRBV20-1
clone size: NA
CDR3 DNA: TGCAGTGCTCTCGCAACGCATCAAGAGACCCAGTACTTC
CDR3 protein: CSALATHQETQYF

D gene: NA
J gene: TRBJ1-4
V gene: TRBV20-1
clone size: NA
CDR3 DNA: TGCAGTGCAAGCCAGTCCCAAACAACTAATGAAAAACTGTTTTTT
CDR3 protein: CSASQSQTTNEKLFF

D gene: NA
J gene: TRBJ1-6
V gene: TRBV7-9
clone size: NA
CDR3 DNA: TGTGCCAGCAGCTTAGTTCAGTTTTCCCTCCACTTT
CDR3 protein: CASSLVQFSLHF

D gene: TRBD2
J gene: TRBJ2-1
V gene: TRBV7-7
clone size: once
CDR3 DNA: TGTGCCAGCAGCCGCACTAGCGGGGGGTTCAATGAGCAGTTCTTC
CDR3 protein: CASSRTSGGFNEQFF

D gene: NA
J gene: TRBJ1-5
V gene: TRBV2
clone size: many
CDR3 DNA: TGTACCAGCAGTGAAGTCGTCCCTAATCAGCCCCAGCATTTT
CDR3 protein: CTSSEVVPNQPQHF

D gene: TRBD1
J gene: TRBJ1-2
V gene: TRBV4-3
clone size: NA
CDR3 DNA: TGCGCCAGCAGCCAAGCCTTTGGACAGGGTGACGAGAGCTACACCTTC
CDR3 protein: CASSQAFGQGDESYTF

D gene: TRBD1
J gene: TRBJ1-3
V gene: TRBV19
clone size: many
CDR3 DNA: TGTGCCACAGCGGACAGGGTGAGAAACACCATATATTTT
CDR3 protein: CATADRVRNTIYF

D gene: NA
J gene: TRBJ2-7
V gene: TRBV2
clone size: NA
CDR3 DNA: TGCGCCAGCAGCCAACAGGGTCCGTCCTACAAGCAGTACTTC
CDR3 protein: CASSQQGPSYKQYF

D gene: TRBD2
J gene: TRBJ2-7
V gene: TRBV19
clone size: many
CDR3 DNA: TGTGCCAGTAGCGGGGGGTGGCGAGGGGAGCAGTACTTC
CDR3 protein: CASSGGWRGEQYF

D gene: NA
J gene: TRBJ2-3
V gene: TRBV5-1
clone size: NA
CDR3 DNA: TGCGCCAGCAGCCTGGGCGATGACACAGATACGCAGTATTTT
CDR3 protein: CASSLGDDTDTQYF

D gene: NA
J gene: TRBJ1-1
V gene: TRBV19
clone size: few
CDR3 DNA: TGTGCCAGTAGCCCAGTCCGGGGCAGGATGAACACTGAAGCTTTCTTT
CDR3 protein: CASSPVRGRMNTEAFF

D gene: NA
J gene: TRBJ2-2
V gene: TRBV29-1
clone size: many
CDR3 DNA: TGCAGCGCAGGATGGGCTGGGGATTCCGGGGAGCTGTTTTTT
CDR3 protein: CSAGWAGDSGELFF

D gene: NA
J gene: TRBJ2-5
V gene: TRBV18
clone size: NA
CDR3 DNA: TGTGCCAGCTCACCACTCCACAAGCAAGAGACCCAGTACTTC
CDR3 protein: CASSPLHKQETQYF

D gene: NA
J gene: TRBJ2-1
V gene: TRBV6-5
clone size: once
CDR3 DNA: TGTGCCAGCAGTTACTCGGTGGATGAGCAGTTCTTC
CDR3 protein: CASSYSVDEQFF

D gene: NA
J gene: TRBJ2-5
V gene: TRBV18
clone size: NA
CDR3 DNA: TGTGCCAGCTCTCCTGGACAAAACCAAGAGACCCAGTACTTC
CDR3 protein: CASSPGQNQETQYF

D gene: NA
J gene: TRBJ2-1
V gene: TRBV6-1
clone size: NA
CDR3 DNA: TGTGCCAGCTGGAGGGACAGTAGGGTAGGGAATGAGCAGTTCTTC
CDR3 protein: CASWRDSRVGNEQFF